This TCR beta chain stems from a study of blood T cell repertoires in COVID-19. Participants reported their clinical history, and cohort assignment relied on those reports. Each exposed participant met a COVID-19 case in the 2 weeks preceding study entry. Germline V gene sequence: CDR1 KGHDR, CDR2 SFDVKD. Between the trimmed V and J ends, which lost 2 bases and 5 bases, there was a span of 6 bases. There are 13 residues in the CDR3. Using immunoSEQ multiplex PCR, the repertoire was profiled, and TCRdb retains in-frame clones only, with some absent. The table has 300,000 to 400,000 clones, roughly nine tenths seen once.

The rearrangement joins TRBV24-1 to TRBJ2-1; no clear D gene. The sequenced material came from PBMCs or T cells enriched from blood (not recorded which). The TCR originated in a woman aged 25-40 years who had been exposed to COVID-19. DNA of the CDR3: TGTGCCACCAGTGATTGGCAGAACAATGAGCAGTTCTTC. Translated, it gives CATSDWQNNEQFF.